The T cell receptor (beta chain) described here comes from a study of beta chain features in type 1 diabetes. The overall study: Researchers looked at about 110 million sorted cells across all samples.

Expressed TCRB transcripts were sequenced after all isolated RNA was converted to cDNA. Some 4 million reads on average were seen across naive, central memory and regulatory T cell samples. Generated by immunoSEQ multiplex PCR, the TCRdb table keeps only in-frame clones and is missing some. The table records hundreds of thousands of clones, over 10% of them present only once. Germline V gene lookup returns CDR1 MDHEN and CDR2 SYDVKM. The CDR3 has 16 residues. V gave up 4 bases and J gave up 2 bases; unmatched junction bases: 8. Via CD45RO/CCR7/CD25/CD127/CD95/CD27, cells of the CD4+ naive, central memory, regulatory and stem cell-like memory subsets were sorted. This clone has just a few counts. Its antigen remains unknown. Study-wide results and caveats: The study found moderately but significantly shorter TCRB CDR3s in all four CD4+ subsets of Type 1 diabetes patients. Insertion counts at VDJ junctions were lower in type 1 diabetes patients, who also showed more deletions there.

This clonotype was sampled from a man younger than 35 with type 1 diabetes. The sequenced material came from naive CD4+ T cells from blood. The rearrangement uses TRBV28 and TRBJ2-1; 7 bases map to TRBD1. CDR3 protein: CASSSIPGQPYNEQFF. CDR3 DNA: TGTGCCAGCAGTTCCATCCCGGGACAGCCCTACAATGAGCAGTTCTTC.